This T cell receptor beta chain derives from a study of blood T cells in healthy people across ages. Per the germline V gene, CDR1 is SGHTA and CDR2 is FQGTGA. CDR3 length equals 13 residues. V was clipped by 1 base and J by 6 bases, with 10 bases between them. A sample-barcoded 5' primer and a J-beta primer mix were used in a second PCR of roughly 7 to 12 cycles. Each cDNA molecule received a tag from a template-switch adaptor that had 12 random nucleotides. Via MiXCR, TCRdb re-called the 5' RACE reads, giving one row per CDR3 protein. The repertoire holds about 1.6 million distinct CDR3 sequences, 34% seen once, with 10% to 12% in the top ten.

The TCR originated in a woman between 25 and 40 years old in good health. The V gene is TRBV7-3, the J gene TRBJ2-7, with D possibly called TRBD1 or TRBD2 (5 bases each). Sample: blood. The CDR3 here is CASSLIGDGEQYF. CDR3 bases: TGTGCCAGCAGCTTAATCGGGGACGGCGAGCAGTACTTC.